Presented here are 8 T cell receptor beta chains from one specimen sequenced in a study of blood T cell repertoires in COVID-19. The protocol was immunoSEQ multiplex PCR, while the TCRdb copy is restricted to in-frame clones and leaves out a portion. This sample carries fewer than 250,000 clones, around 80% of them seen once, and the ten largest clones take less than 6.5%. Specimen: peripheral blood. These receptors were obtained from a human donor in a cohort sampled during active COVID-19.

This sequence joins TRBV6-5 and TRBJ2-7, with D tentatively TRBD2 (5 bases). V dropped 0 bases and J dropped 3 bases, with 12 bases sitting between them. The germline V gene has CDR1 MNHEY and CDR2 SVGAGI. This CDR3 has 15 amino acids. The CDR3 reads CASSYSGQSGYEQYF. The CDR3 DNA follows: TGTGCCAGCAGTTACTCAGGGCAGAGCGGCTACGAGCAGTACTTC.

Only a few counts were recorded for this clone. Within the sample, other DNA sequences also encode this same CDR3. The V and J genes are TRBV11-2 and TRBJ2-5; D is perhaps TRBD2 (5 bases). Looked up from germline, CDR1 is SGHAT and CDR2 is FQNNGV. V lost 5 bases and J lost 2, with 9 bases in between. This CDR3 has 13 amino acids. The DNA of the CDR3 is TGTGCCAGCAGCCGGGGAGTTCAAGAGACCCAGTACTTC. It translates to CASSRGVQETQYF.

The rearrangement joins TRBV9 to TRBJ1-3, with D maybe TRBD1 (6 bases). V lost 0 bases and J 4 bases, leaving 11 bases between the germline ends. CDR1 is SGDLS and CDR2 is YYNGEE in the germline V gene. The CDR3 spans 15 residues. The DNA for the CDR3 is TGTGCCAGCAGCGTAGAGAACAGGGAGGGAAACACCATATATTTT. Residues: CASSVENREGNTIYF.

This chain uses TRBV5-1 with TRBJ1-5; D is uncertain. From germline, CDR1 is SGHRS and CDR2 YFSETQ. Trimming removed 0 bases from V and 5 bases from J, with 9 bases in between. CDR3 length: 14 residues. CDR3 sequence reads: CASSLGGSDQPQHF. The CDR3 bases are TGCGCCAGCAGCTTGGGCGGATCTGATCAGCCCCAGCATTTT. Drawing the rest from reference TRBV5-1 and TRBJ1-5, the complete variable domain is KAGVTQTPRYLIKTRGQQVTLSCSPISGHRSVSWYQQTPGQGLQFLFEYFSETQRNKGNFPGRFSGRQFSNSRSEMNVSTLELGDSALYLCASSLGGSDQPQHFGDGTRLSIL.

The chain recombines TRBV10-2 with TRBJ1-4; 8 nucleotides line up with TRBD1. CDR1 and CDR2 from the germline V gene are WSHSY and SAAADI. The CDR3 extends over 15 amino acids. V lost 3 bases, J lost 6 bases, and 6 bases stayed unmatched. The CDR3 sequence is CASSEDRGWDEKLFF. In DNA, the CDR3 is TGCGCCAGCAGTGAAGACAGGGGTTGGGATGAAAAACTGTTTTTT.

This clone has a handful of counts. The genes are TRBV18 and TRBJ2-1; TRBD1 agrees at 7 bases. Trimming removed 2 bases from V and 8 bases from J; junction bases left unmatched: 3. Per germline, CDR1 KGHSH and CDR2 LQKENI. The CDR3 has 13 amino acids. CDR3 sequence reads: CASSPRQGYEQFF. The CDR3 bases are TGTGCCAGCTCACCAAGACAGGGATATGAGCAGTTCTTC. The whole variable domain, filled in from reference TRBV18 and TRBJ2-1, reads NAGVMQNPRHLVRRRGQEARLRCSPMKGHSHVYWYRQLPEEGLKFMVYLQKENIIDESGMPKERFSAEFPKEGPSILRIQQVVRGDSAAYFCASSPRQGYEQFFGPGTRLTVL.

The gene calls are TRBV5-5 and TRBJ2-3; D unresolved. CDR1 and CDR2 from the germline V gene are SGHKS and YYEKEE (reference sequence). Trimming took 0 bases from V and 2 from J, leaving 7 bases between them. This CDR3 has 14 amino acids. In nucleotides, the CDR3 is TGTGCCAGCAGCTTGGAGCCACCCACAGATACGCAGTATTTT. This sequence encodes CASSLEPPTDTQYF.

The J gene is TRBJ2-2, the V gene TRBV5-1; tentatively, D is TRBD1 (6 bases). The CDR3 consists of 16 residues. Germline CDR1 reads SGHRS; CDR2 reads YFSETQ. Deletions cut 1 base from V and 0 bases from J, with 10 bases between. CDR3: CASSLSGVANTGELFF. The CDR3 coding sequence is TGCGCCAGCAGCTTGTCAGGGGTAGCGAACACCGGGGAGCTGTTTTTT.